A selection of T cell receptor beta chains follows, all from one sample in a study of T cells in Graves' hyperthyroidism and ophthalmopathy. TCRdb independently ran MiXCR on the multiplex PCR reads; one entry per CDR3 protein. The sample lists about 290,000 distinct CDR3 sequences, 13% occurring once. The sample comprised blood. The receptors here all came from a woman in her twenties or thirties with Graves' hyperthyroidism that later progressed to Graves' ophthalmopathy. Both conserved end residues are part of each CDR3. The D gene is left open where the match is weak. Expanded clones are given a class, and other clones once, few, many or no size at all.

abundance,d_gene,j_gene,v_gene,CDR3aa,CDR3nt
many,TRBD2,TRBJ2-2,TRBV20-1,CSALRRLAGGLSTGELFF,TGCAGTGCTCTACGTAGGCTAGCGGGAGGGTTGAGCACCGGGGAGCTGTTTTTT
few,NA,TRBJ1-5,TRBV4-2,CASSPGYTQLGNQPQHF,TGTGCCAGCAGCCCCGGTTATACCCAGTTGGGCAATCAGCCCCAGCATTTT
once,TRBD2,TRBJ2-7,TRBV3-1,CASSLTSDGEQYF,TGTGCCAGCAGCCTGACTAGCGATGGCGAGCAGTACTTC
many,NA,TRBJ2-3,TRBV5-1,CASEPGPGPDTQYF,TGCGCCAGCGAACCCGGGCCTGGCCCAGATACGCAGTATTTT
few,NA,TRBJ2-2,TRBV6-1,CASSPVGGELFF,TGTGCCAGCTCCCCCGTCGGCGGGGAGCTGTTTTTT
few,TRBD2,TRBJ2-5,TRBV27,CASSLLRTSGQETQYF,TGTGCCAGCAGTTTATTAAGGACTAGCGGGCAAGAGACCCAGTACTTC
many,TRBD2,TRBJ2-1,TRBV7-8,CASSSGTSVYNEQFF,TGTGCCAGCAGCTCCGGGACTAGCGTATACAATGAGCAGTTCTTC
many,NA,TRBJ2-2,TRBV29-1,CSVVGATNTGELFF,TGCAGCGTTGTGGGGGCAACGAACACCGGGGAGCTGTTTTTT
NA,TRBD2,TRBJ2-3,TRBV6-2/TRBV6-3,CASSFATSGGTDTQYF,TGTGCCAGCTCCTTCGCGACTAGCGGAGGCACAGATACGCAGTATTTT
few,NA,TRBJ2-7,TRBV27,CASRTQGTSSYEQYF,TGTGCCAGCAGGACGCAGGGTACAAGCTCCTACGAGCAGTACTTC
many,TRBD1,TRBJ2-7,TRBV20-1,CSAIPGDRSYEQYF,TGCAGTGCTATCCCGGGGGACAGGTCCTACGAGCAGTACTTC
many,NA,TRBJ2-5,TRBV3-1,CASSQEVLALEPLQETQYF,TGTGCCAGCAGCCAAGAAGTGCTGGCGTTAGAACCTCTCCAAGAGACCCAGTACTTC
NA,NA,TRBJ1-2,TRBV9,CASSEQGNGYTF,TGTGCCAGCAGCGAACAGGGAAATGGCTACACCTTC
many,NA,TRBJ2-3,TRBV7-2,CASSLGGAADTQYF,TGTGCCAGCAGCTTAGGGGGGGCGGCAGATACGCAGTATTTT
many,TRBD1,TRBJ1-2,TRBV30,CAWSGQGSYGYTF,TGTGCCTGGTCAGGACAGGGGAGCTATGGCTACACCTTC
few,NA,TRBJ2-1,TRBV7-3,CASSEAEYNEQFF,TGTGCCAGCAGCGAGGCAGAGTACAATGAGCAGTTCTTC
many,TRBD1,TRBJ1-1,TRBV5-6,CASSGDRANTEAFF,TGTGCCAGCAGCGGCGACAGGGCAAACACTGAAGCTTTCTTT
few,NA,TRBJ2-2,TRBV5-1,CASSLGLPTNTGELFF,TGCGCCAGCAGCCTCGGACTGCCTACGAACACCGGGGAGCTGTTTTTT
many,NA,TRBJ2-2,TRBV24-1,CATGEPNTGELFF,TGTGCCACCGGGGAACCTAACACCGGGGAGCTGTTTTTT
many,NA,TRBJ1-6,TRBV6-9,CAPPERRATDSPLHF,TGTGCCCCCCCCGAGAGGAGGGCGACGGATTCACCCCTCCACTTT
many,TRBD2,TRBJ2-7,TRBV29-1,CSVLRLAETYEQYF,TGCAGCGTCCTTCGACTAGCGGAGACCTACGAGCAGTACTTC
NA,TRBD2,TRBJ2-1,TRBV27,CASSYVAGEYNEQFF,TGTGCCAGCAGTTACGTGGCGGGAGAATACAATGAGCAGTTCTTC
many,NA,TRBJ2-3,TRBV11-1,CASSRLADTQYF,TGTGCCAGCTCCCGACTAGCAGATACGCAGTATTTT
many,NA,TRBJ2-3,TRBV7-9,CASALTHQTDTQYF,TGTGCCAGCGCTTTGACCCACCAAACAGATACGCAGTATTTT
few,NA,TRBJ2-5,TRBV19,CASSIAGYETQYF,TGTGCCAGTAGTATAGCAGGGTATGAGACCCAGTACTTC
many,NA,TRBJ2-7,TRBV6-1,CASYPSWGSSYEQYF,TGTGCCAGCTATCCCTCCTGGGGAAGCTCCTACGAGCAGTACTTC
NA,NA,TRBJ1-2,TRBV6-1,CASSETTLYGYTF,TGTGCCAGCAGTGAGACAACATTATATGGCTACACCTTC
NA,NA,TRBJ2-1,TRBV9,CAGSVAEGEQFF,TGTGCCGGCAGCGTAGCCGAGGGTGAGCAGTTCTTC
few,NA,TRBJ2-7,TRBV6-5,CASSTDSTSYEQYF,TGTGCCAGCAGTACCGACAGCACTTCCTACGAGCAGTACTTC